Included here is one TCR beta chain sequence, with context. Its antigen target is currently unknown. Base quality data are lacking; no much larger clone is found one base away. Taken with the paper, the label for time point translates to: newly diagnosed GD, antithyroid drugs for less than 3 months. For both TCR sequencing and RNA sequencing, RNA was extracted from PBMCs in TRIzol. Graves' disease was diagnosed according to American Thyroid Association guidelines. The patients came from an endocrinology department in Xi'an, China. Each patient gave about 8.1 milliliters of peripheral blood, collected in an EDTA anticoagulant tube. Ficoll Paque Plus density gradient separation was used to isolate PBMCs, and no additional T cell sorting was done. An Agilent 2100 Bioanalyzer and agarose gel were used to assess RNA quality, and a NanoDrop 2000 was used to measure RNA concentration. Libraries were constructed by multiplex PCR. TCRdb shows the sequencer as Illumina HiSeq 4000. To build TCR beta libraries, CDR3 regions were amplified by Arm-PCR using iRepertoire HTBI primers. Gel purification was performed on PCR products prior to sequencing. On the study's bioinformatics: A total of roughly 65 TRBV and 14 TRBJ segments were identified across samples and were used for gene usage analysis of CDR3 amino acid clonotypes. COPE and FqMerger were used to merge the filtered high-quality paired reads into contigs. BLAST was used to align contigs to IMGT TRBV, TRBD and TRBJ reference genes, with CDR3 defined following IMGT. Any clonotype with a frequency above 0.1% was classified as a highly expanded clone. Shannon entropy served as the measure of repertoire diversity, while the Gini coefficient captured V-J evenness. A clonotype was considered public if more than one individual shared it. The public reads were reanalyzed by TCRdb: fastp trimming at Q25, MiXCR alignment, in-frame beta chains only. CDR3 protein duplicates are merged, each entry listing the most common genes and DNA. These V and J calls derive from TCRdb rather than the authors' analysis. The sample has around 450,000 distinct CDR3 sequences on record, under 15% of them singletons. The ten largest clonotypes hold 16% of the sample.

The sample is drawn from a study of regulatory T cells in long-lasting Graves disease (dated by TCRdb to the early 2020s). Regarding the study in general: Antithyroid drugs had been taken for less than 3 months by newly diagnosed Graves' disease patients. Patients with persistent Graves' disease were compared with patients with newly diagnosed Graves' disease using TCR sequencing and RNA sequencing of peripheral blood. The study was conducted in China and was registered as a clinical trial. A total of some 33 samples were covered by TCR sequencing, comprising 13 persistent and approximately 20 newly diagnosed Graves' disease patients. The paper's findings and limits, for the study overall: A larger number of public clonotypes was shared among persistent patients (around 2,500) than among newly diagnosed patients (more than 850). Sequencing and analysis were restricted to the TCR beta chain. Persistent Graves' disease patients showed lower TCR Shannon entropy and fewer highly expanded clones than newly diagnosed patients, suggesting clonal expansion. Only peripheral blood was studied, because thyroid tissue, the primary lesion, was inaccessible. As a limitation, the authors acknowledged that the small sample size may reduce accuracy.

This same sample was also part of a study on T cells in Graves' hyperthyroidism and ophthalmopathy. That second report states: Graves' hyperthyroidism was defined as stable when no progression to ophthalmopathy occurred over 18 months of follow-up. Hyperthyroidism patients were newly diagnosed, with disease duration under 2 months, and aged 18 to 65 years. Exclusion was applied to patients with uncontrolled infections, other autoimmune diseases, pregnancy or lactation. Diagnoses relied on clinical symptoms, serum thyroxine and TRAb, thyroid ultrasound and orbital computed tomography. For the first round of RT-PCR on the TCR CDR3, the HTBI primer set was used together with the Qiagen OneStep RT-PCR kit. Blood samples also contained most of the expanded thyroid clonotypes (frequency above 0.001), which suggests that blood repertoires may reflect thyroid immune responses. Ophthalmopathy was separated from stable hyperthyroidism by a 13 V-J signature model, with around 90% sensitivity and just over 81% specificity obtained in cross-validation and 80%/75% obtained in testing. In validation, the model predicted progression to ophthalmopathy with around 71% sensitivity and about 73% specificity, a median of about 6 months before onset. To identify distinguishing TCR V-J signatures, a discovery cohort of around 98 patients was used, comprising 43 with Graves' ophthalmopathy and approximately 57 with stable Graves' hyperthyroidism. Prospective prediction of ophthalmopathy was tested in an independent validation cohort consisting of 18 hyperthyroidism patients and 15 or so patients who later progressed to ophthalmopathy. The 95 to 100 discovery patients were randomly divided into training and test sets at a 7:3 ratio. In about 6 Graves' hyperthyroidism patients, the study also compared T-cell repertoires from thyroid tissue with T-cell repertoires from blood. After blood sampling, hyperthyroidism patients were treated with methimazole at a starting dose of 30 mg daily, and ophthalmopathy patients were treated with high-dose intravenous methylprednisolone. The libraries were constructed in a second round of multiplex PCR and then size-selected and purified. Paired-end sequencing of the libraries was performed with 100 bp reads on an Illumina HiSeq2000. SOAPnuke was used to process the raw data, throwing out any read that contained adapters or uncalled bases, had a mean Phred below 15, or lacked an exact constant-primer or identifier match. COPE v1.2.5 was used to merge the high-quality paired reads, and each unique nucleotide sequence was defined as a clonotype. MiTCR v1.1 was used to align the clonotypes against IMGT TRBV, TRBD and TRBJ reference segments. Analysis was restricted to V-J combinations with a frequency above 0.0001, which covered roughly 99% of repertoires. The TCS score was defined as F50 (clonal expansion) divided by E x V (chaos), with BLOSUM62-based TCRdist calculated between CDR3 peptides within each V-J. Welch's t-statistics and random forest reduced just over 500 V-J features to fewer than 15, which were used in a naive Bayes classifier (R e1071). No statistical method was used to set the sample size in advance, and investigators knew the group allocation. TCR Vbeta CDR3 sequencing of fewer than 150 peripheral blood samples (more than 40 ophthalmopathy, under 80 hyperthyroidism and some 17 progressor patients) is reported in the paper.

The sequencing used peripheral blood mononuclear cells (PBMCs), collected at new diagnosis, from a patient treated with antithyroid drugs. The origin of this receptor is a woman in her thirties with Graves disease. Donor details come from another sample of the same person, matched by shared clones.

The nucleotides are TGCGCCAGCAGCCGACAGGCGAGCTCCTATAATTCACCCCTCCACTTT. It translates to CASSRQASSYNSPLHF. This chain joins TRBV5-1 to TRBJ1-6, with TRBD1 perhaps the D gene, on 6 matching bases. There are 16 amino acids in the CDR3, from cysteine to phenylalanine inclusive. Here the CDR3 DNA is all that survives: 48 bases in frame from base 1. Cut back by 4 bases and 0 bases, the V and J ends lie 11 bases apart. According to the germline V gene, CDR1 reads SGHRS and CDR2 reads YFSETQ.